The TCR beta chain described here comes from a study of T cell repertoires in cytomegalovirus infection (dated 2019 in TCRdb). Regarding the research as a whole: Peptide stimulations targeted recently identified HLA-C-restricted CMV epitopes, whose presentation resists viral immunomodulation, together with well-studied HLA-B-restricted epitopes. Because public TCR beta signatures pointed to carriage of CMV infection together with the matching HLA type, the HLA type of each donor mattered for the analysis. What the authors observed across the whole study: The ex vivo response was dominated by HLA-C-restricted CMV-specific TCR beta clonotypes, and the single most frequent clonotype in two of eight donors was supplied by these HLA-C-restricted clonotypes. Carriers of CMV infection plus the relevant HLA type were discriminated by the cumulative frequency of public TCR beta family members in the study cohort and in an independent roughly 400-donor cohort.

TCRdb records Illumina HiSeq 1500 as the sequencer. TCRdb handled the public reads itself, with Q25 trimming in fastp and clone calling in MiXCR, and kept productive beta chains. Rows matching on CDR3 protein sequence are summarized as one entry with the most common DNA and genes. The sample table records approximately 340,000 distinct CDR3 sequences; around 29% of these occur just once. The ten largest clones represent around 20% of the sample. This clonotype appeared many times. Its antigen is unknown. Per-nucleotide qualities are absent, and no much larger clonotype sits a single base away. This sample's treatment or condition label indicates: in vitro stimulation with specific CMV peptide epitopes to enrich CMV-specific T cells. The source of this sequence is a human donor in good health (CMV status not recorded). Some clones in this sample may be carry-over from other donors' samples. The sample consisted of cultured PBMCs, taken from culture after CMV antigen stimulation.

The DNA sequence is given as TGTGCCAGCAGTTTGACTAGCGGGGCCTACAATGAGCAGTTCTTC. This is translated as CASSLTSGAYNEQFF. Recombination linked TRBV7-3 to TRBJ2-1; TRBD2 fits 11 bases in the junction. The germline V gene yields SGHTA for CDR1 and FQGTGA for CDR2. The cysteine opens and the phenylalanine closes a CDR3 of 15 amino acids. Only CDR3 DNA remains: 45 bases, in frame from the first base. Relative to germline, V is missing 6 bases and J is missing 2 bases, with 3 bases of the junction outside any gene match.